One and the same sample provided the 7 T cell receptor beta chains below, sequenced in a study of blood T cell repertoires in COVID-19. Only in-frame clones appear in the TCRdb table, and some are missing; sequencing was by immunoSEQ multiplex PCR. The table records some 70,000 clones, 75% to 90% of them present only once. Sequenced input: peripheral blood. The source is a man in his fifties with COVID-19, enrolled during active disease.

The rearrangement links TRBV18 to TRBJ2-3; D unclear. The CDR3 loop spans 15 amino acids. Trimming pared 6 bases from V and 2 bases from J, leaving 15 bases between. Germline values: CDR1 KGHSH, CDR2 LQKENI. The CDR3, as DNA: TGTGCCAGCTCCCCCCTAGGCCCTCCCACAGATACGCAGTATTTT. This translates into CASSPLGPPTDTQYF. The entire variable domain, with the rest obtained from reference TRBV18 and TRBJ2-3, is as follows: NAGVMQNPRHLVRRRGQEARLRCSPMKGHSHVYWYRQLPEEGLKFMVYLQKENIIDESGMPKERFSAEFPKEGPSILRIQQVVRGDSAAYFCASSPLGPPTDTQYFGPGTRLTVL.

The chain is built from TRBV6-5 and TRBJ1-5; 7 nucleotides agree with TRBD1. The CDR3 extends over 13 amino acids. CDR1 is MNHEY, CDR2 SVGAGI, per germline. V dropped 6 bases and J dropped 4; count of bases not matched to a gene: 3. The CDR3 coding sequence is TGTGCCAGCAGCACCAGGGGGAATCAGCCCCAGCATTTT. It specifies CASSTRGNQPQHF.

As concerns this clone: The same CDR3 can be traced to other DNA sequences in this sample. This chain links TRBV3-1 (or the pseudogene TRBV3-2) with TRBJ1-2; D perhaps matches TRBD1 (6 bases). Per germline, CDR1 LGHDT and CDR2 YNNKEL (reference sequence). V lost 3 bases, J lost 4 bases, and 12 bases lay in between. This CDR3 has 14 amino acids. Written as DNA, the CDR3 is TGTGCCAGCAGCCAGCCGGGACACAGCTATGGCTACACCTTC. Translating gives CASSQPGHSYGYTF.

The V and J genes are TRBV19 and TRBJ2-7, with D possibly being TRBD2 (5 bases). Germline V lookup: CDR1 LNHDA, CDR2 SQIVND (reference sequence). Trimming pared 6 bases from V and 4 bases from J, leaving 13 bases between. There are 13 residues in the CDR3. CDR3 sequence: CASSPSSGYEQYF. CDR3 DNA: TGTGCCAGTAGCCCCTCGTCGGGGTACGAGCAGTACTTC. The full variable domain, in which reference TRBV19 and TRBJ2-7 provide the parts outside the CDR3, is DGGITQSPKYLFRKEGQNVTLSCEQNLNHDAMYWYRQDPGQGLRLIYYSQIVNDFQKGDIAEGYSVSREKKESFPLTVTSAQKNPTAFYLCASSPSSGYEQYFGPGTRLTVT.

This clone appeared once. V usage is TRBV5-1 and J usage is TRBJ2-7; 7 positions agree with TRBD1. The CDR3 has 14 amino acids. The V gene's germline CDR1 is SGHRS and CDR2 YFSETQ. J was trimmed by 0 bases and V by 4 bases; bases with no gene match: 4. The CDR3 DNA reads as TGCGCCAGCAGCCGGACAGGTTCCTCCTACGAGCAGTACTTC. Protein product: CASSRTGSSYEQYF.

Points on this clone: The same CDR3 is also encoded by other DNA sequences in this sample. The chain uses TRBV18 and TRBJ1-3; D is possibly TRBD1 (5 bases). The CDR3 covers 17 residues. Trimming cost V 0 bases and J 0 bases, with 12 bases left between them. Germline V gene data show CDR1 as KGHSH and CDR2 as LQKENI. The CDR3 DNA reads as TGTGCCAGCTCACCACCAAGGGGATCAAGCTCTGGAAACACCATATATTTT. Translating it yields CASSPPRGSSSGNTIYF.

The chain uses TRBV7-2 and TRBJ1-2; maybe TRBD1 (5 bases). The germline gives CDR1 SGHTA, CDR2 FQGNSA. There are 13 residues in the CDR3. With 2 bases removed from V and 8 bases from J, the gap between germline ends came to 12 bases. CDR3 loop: CASSLNAGPGYTF. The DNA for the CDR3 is TGTGCCAGCAGCTTAAACGCAGGGCCCGGCTACACCTTC.